These 16 T cell receptor beta chains originate from one sample sequenced in a study of T cell repertoires in cytomegalovirus infection. TCRdb independently ran MiXCR on the reads; one entry per CDR3 protein. The table has 650,000 to 900,000 distinct CDR3 sequences, 32% seen once. Antigen specificity for these receptors is unknown. The sequences come from cultured CD8+ T cells from PBMCs, collected from culture after CMV antigen stimulation. These receptors all stem from a human donor in good health (CMV status not recorded). Some clones in this sample may be carry-over from other donors' samples.

Turning to this clonotype: A read error is possible here, since a much larger clone lies one base away. This rearrangement joins TRBV7-2 to TRBJ2-7; the D gene is possibly TRBD2 (6 bases). The CDR3 runs 16 residues. Germline V lookup: CDR1 SGHTA, CDR2 FQGNSA. The V gene lost 1 base and the J gene lost 4 bases, with 17 bases spanning the gap. The CDR3 nucleotides read TGTGCCAGCAGCTTAGAAATTGGGCGGGGCCATTACGAGCAGTACTTC. The encoded protein is CASSLEIGRGHYEQYF.

This clonotype was seen more than once but under ten times. The V call is TRBV3-1, the J call TRBJ2-5, with D possibly being TRBD2 (5 bases). Germline CDR1 reads LGHDT; CDR2 reads YNNKEL (reference sequence). CDR3 length: 15 residues. V lost 1 base, J lost 2 bases, and 11 bases lay in between. CDR3 coding DNA: TGTGCCAGCAGCCAAGGCAGTTCGGGACAAGAGACCCAGTACTTC. This codes for CASSQGSSGQETQYF.

At least ten counts were recorded for this clonotype. DNA of the CDR3: TGTGCCAGCAGCCCCGAGAAGGATCGCCCCCAGCATTTT. It translates to CASSPEKDRPQHF. The genes are TRBV7-8 and TRBJ1-5, with D unresolved. This CDR3 has 13 amino acids. The V gene lost 5 bases and the J gene lost 10 bases, with 15 bases spanning the gap. Germline-derived CDR1 and CDR2 are SGHVS and FQNEAQ.

The V call is TRBV4-1, the J call TRBJ2-7, with TRBD2 as a possible D gene (5 bases). This CDR3 comprises 15 residues. CDR1 is MGHRA, CDR2 YSYEKL, per germline. With 3 bases removed from V and 3 bases from J, the gap between germline ends came to 15 bases. The CDR3 loop is CASSHERGVNYEQYF. DNA of the CDR3: TGCGCCAGCAGCCACGAACGGGGAGTAAACTACGAGCAGTACTTC.

On this clonotype itself: A read error is possible here, since a much larger clone lies one base away. The gene calls are TRBV5-3 and TRBJ2-1; D is uncertain. TRBV5-3 belongs to the ORF category, with a function that is uncertain. CDR3 length equals 11 residues. For the CDR3, the DNA is TGTGCCAGCAGCTCAGCCTATGAGCAGTTCTTC. This codes for CASSSAYEQFF.

The V gene is TRBV7-2, the J gene TRBJ2-5, with a tentative D call TRBD2 (7 bases). V was trimmed by 3 bases and J by 1 base, leaving 15 bases between them. The CDR3 consists of 16 residues. CDR1 SGHTA and CDR2 FQGNSA come from the germline V gene. In DNA, the CDR3 is TGTGCCAGCAGCTTGGGGGGGGCCCTGTTCCAAGAGACCCAGTACTTC. Encoded protein: CASSLGGALFQETQYF.

This clonotype has just a few counts. The gene calls are TRBV7-8 and TRBJ2-7, with D possibly TRBD2 on 6 matching bases. The germline CDR1 and CDR2 sequences are SGHVS and FQNEAQ. With 8 bases removed from V and 5 bases from J, the gap between germline ends came to 16 bases. CDR3 length equals 13 residues. The chain's CDR3 is CASAIAGRNEQYV. The CDR3, as DNA: TGTGCCAGCGCCATTGCAGGGAGGAACGAGCAGTACGTC.

V gene TRBV5-5 combines with J gene TRBJ2-3, with 10 nucleotides matching TRBD1. V was clipped by 4 bases and J by 4 bases; unmatched bases: 3. The germline CDR1 and CDR2 sequences are SGHKS and YYEKEE (reference sequence). The CDR3 is 14 residues long. The CDR3 bases are TGTGCCAGCAGCATGACAGGGGGCGCAGATACGCAGTATTTT. Amino acid sequence: CASSMTGGADTQYF.

On this clonotype: A much larger clone differs by one base, so this may be a read error. The chain employs TRBV7-2 and TRBJ2-1, with 9 nucleotides matching TRBD2. The germline CDR1 and CDR2 sequences are SGHTA and FQGNSA. The V segment lost 5 bases and the J segment 7 bases; nucleotides outside the gene matches: 9. The CDR3 sequence is 15 residues long. CDR3: CASSPAGGRVNEQFF. The CDR3 DNA follows: TGTGCCAGCAGCCCTGCGGGGGGGCGGGTGAATGAGCAGTTCTTC.

This chain connects TRBV2 to TRBJ2-2; 11 bases fit TRBD1. CDR3 length: 18 residues. The germline CDR1 and CDR2 sequences are SNHLY and FYNNEI. V dropped 7 bases and J dropped 2; count of bases not matched to a gene: 12. The DNA for the CDR3 is TGTGCCAGCAACGGAGATCCAGGGACAGGGGGTAACACCGGGGAGCTGTTTTTT. It is translated as CASNGDPGTGGNTGELFF.

The V and J genes are TRBV6-2 or TRBV6-3 and TRBJ2-7; D not certain. The CDR3 totals 11 residues. The germline V gene encodes CDR1 MNHEY and CDR2 SVGEGT. Between the trimmed V and J ends, which lost 5 bases and 5 bases, there was a span of 7 bases. CDR3 bases: TGTGCCAGCAGTATGGACCACGAGCAGTACGTC. Translation gives CASSMDHEQYV.

This clonotype was observed a handful of times. This chain links TRBV27 with TRBJ1-1, with D possibly matching TRBD1 (6 bases). The ends were cut back, 2 bases at V and 3 bases at J, with 10 bases in the middle. This CDR3 region has 14 residues. Germline V gene sequence: CDR1 MNHEY, CDR2 SMNVEV (reference sequence). The CDR3 nucleotides are TGTGCCAGCAGTTTAACGACAGGCTACACTGAAGCTTTCTTT. Protein sequence: CASSLTTGYTEAFF.

This clonotype appeared many times. CDR3 amino acids: CASSDRTSGGTAGGNEQFF. The CDR3, as DNA: TGTGCCAGCAGCGACAGGACTAGCGGGGGGACTGCAGGTGGGAATGAGCAGTTCTTC. This chain uses TRBV7-9 with TRBJ2-1, with 14 bases matching TRBD2. CDR1 SEHNR and CDR2 FQNEAQ come from the germline V gene (reference sequence). Unmatched junction bases numbered 16, after V lost 5 bases and J lost 7 bases. This CDR3 is built from 19 residues.

The chain couples TRBV6-5 to TRBJ2-3, with 8 bases matching TRBD1. V trimming: 6 bases; J trimming: 2 bases; junction bases outside the gene matches: 13. Germline CDR1 reads MNHEY; CDR2 reads SVGAGI. The CDR3 is made up of 17 amino acids. CDR3 sequence: CASRLLRDRTITDTQYF. DNA of the CDR3: TGTGCCAGCAGGCTCCTTAGGGACAGGACTATCACAGATACGCAGTATTTT.

The chain joins TRBV6-5 to TRBJ2-5; no clear D gene. The length of the CDR3 is 14 residues. Germline V CDR1 and CDR2: MNHEY, SVGAGI. With 0 bases removed from V and 5 bases from J, the gap between germline ends came to 10 bases. CDR3 nucleotides: TGTGCCAGCAGTTACTCTGCCAGTGGGGAGACCCAGTACTTC. This encodes CASSYSASGETQYF.

The J gene is TRBJ2-5, the V gene TRBV7-4; D gene uncertain. Germline-derived CDR1 and CDR2 are SGHVT and SQSDAQ. V was pared by 5 bases and J by 1 base, with 8 bases between. The CDR3 contains 13 residues. The CDR3 region is CASSKDPQETQYF. CDR3 DNA: TGTGCCAGCAGCAAAGATCCCCAAGAGACCCAGTACTTC. The whole variable domain, filled in from reference TRBV7-4 and TRBJ2-5, reads GAGVSQSPRYKVAKRGRDVALRCDSISGHVTLYWYRQTLGQGSEVLTYSQSDAQRDKSGRPSGRFSAERPERSVSTLKIQRTEQGDSAVYLCASSKDPQETQYFGPGTRLLVL.